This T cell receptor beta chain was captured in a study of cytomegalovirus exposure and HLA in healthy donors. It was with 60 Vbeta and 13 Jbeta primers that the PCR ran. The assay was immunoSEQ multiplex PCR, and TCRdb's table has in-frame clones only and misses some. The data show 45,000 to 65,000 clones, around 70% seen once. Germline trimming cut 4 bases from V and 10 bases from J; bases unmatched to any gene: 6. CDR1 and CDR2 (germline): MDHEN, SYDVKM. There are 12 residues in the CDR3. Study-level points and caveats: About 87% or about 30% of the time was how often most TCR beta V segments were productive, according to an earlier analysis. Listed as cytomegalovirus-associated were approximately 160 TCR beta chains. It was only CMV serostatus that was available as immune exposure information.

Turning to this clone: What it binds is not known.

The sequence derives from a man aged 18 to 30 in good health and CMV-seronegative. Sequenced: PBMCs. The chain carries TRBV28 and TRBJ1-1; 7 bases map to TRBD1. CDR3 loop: CASSSGTVRAFF. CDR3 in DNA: TGTGCCAGCAGTTCCGGGACAGTCAGAGCTTTCTTT.